Below, one TCR beta chain is given with its context. The antigen is not known. Trimming cost V 6 bases and J 2 bases; bases outside gene matches: 17. The germline gives CDR1 SQVTM, CDR2 ANQGSEA. CDR3 length: 18 residues. The data were taken from a study of cytotoxic CD8 clonotypes in ibrutinib-treated CLL. At the level of the study: Patients attained about 25 partial and 2 complete responses; at median around 68 months, approximately 14 remained remitted while about twelve progressed.

Measured with immunoSEQ multiplex PCR; TCRdb has only the in-frame clones, and not every one. Of 300,000 to 400,000 clones in the sample, roughly 67% were seen once. Findings and caveats of the study: T-cell clonality at baseline went above that of age-matched healthy donors and rose and fell with circulating CD8+ T-cell counts. Clonality increased at ibrutinib response, then returned toward baseline at progression.

This material consisted of PBMCs, taken after 36 months of ibrutinib treatment. The clonotype was recovered from a human donor with chronic lymphocytic leukemia. J is TRBJ2-5 and V is TRBV29-1, with 11 bases identical to TRBD2. The CDR3, as DNA: TGCAGCGTGAGTGGGAGGGCGAAGACTAGCGGGATTCAAGAGACCCAGTACTTC. Translating gives CSVSGRAKTSGIQETQYF.